This T cell receptor (beta chain) appears in the sequencing data of a study of metastatic and nonmetastatic thyroid tumors. None of the patients had undergone any treatment ahead of thyroid surgery. MiXCR was used by TCRdb to re-call the PCR reads. The sample consists of some 90,000 clones, around 7.8% of them appearing once. Findings and caveats of the study: Malignant tumors reportedly showed significantly higher TCR beta diversity than benign nodules in both blood and tumor.

The CDR3 covers 14 residues. Germline V CDR1 and CDR2: SGHTS, YDEGEE. V lost 4 bases, J lost 2 bases, and 13 bases lay in between. This clone was detected ten times or more. Its target is unknown. Sequencing was carried out using blood. This sequence was found in a female donor with papillary thyroid cancer or a benign thyroid nodule (not recorded which). Some clones in this sample may be carry-over from other donors' samples. J is TRBJ2-7 and V is TRBV5-8; D may correspond to TRBD1 or TRBD2 (6 bases each). In nucleotides, the CDR3 is TGTGCCAGCAGCCTTGCGGGGACACCCTACGAGCAGTACTTC. Encoded protein: CASSLAGTPYEQYF.